One sample yielded the 13 T cell receptor beta chains listed below, sequenced in a study of OX40 agonist ivuxolimab in advanced cancers. Assay used: immunoSEQ multiplex PCR; TCRdb lists only in-frame clones, some missing. The repertoire includes about 77,000 clones, 81% of them detected once, and over 3.5% sits in the top ten. Sequences were derived from CD4+ or CD8+ T cells sorted from blood, sampled in a trial of the OX40 agonist ivuxolimab. Receptors originate from an adult with an advanced solid tumor such as melanoma, head and neck, liver or kidney cancer.

Here the CDR3 DNA reads TGTGCCATCAGGACCGGGACAAGCACAGATACGCAGTATTTT. Encoded protein: CAIRTGTSTDTQYF. This rearrangement joins TRBV10-3 to TRBJ2-3; D may be TRBD1 (6 bases). The length of the CDR3 is 14 residues. In germline, CDR1 is ENHRY, CDR2 SYGVKD. Trimming left V 6 bases short and J 0 bases short, with 10 bases between.

The genes are TRBV5-1 and TRBJ1-2, with D possibly being TRBD1 (6 bases). The CDR3 is 13 residues long. Germline CDR1 reads SGHRS; CDR2 reads YFSETQ. V lost 0 bases, J lost 12 bases, and 15 bases lay in between. The CDR3 loop reads CASSLVPPDSHTF. The CDR3 DNA follows: TGCGCCAGCAGCTTGGTCCCCCCGGACAGCCACACCTTC.

This clone was counted between two and nine times. This rearrangement joins TRBV5-4 to TRBJ2-5; D gene ambiguous. Per germline, CDR1 SGHNT and CDR2 YYREEE (reference sequence). The CDR3 runs 12 residues. Trimming took 1 base from V and 5 from J, leaving 6 bases between them. The CDR3 region has the DNA TGTGCCAGCAGCTTGACGACGGAGACCCAGTACTTC. Protein: CASSLTTETQYF.

This clone was recorded only once. This rearrangement joins TRBV6-6 to TRBJ1-1, with TRBD1 as a possible D gene (6 bases). V lost 5 bases and J 0 bases, leaving 10 bases between the germline ends. Germline V gene sequence: CDR1 MNHNY, CDR2 SVGAGI (reference sequence). CDR3 length: 14 amino acids. The CDR3 nucleotides read TGTGCCAGCAGTCGGGACACTATGAACACTGAAGCTTTCTTT. Amino acids: CASSRDTMNTEAFF.

The gene calls are TRBV11-3 and TRBJ2-7; TRBD2 matches at 13 bases. The germline V gene has CDR1 SGHNT and CDR2 YENEEA. The CDR3 length is 15 residues. Germline trimming cut 5 bases from V and 5 bases from J; bases unmatched to any gene: 6. CDR3 nucleotide sequence: TGTGCCAGCAGCCCAAGACTAGCGGGGGGCCACGAGCAGTACTTC. Translated, it gives CASSPRLAGGHEQYF.

Worth noting for this clone: Germline is not matched at one junction end, which may reflect a read error. The chain carries TRBV7-8 and TRBJ2-7; 7 nucleotides agree with TRBD1. There are 15 residues in the CDR3. Germline lookup yields CDR1 SGHVS and CDR2 FQNEAQ. DNA for the CDR3: TGTGCCAGCAGCTTGCACAGGGGCCCTTCCTACGAGCAGTGCTTC. This translates into CASSLHRGPSYEQCF.

V and J are TRBV9 and TRBJ2-1; D unresolved. V lost 0 bases, J lost 6 bases, and 10 bases lay in between. Germline assignment: CDR1 SGDLS and CDR2 YYNGEE. CDR3 length: 14 residues. The DNA of the CDR3 is TGTGCCAGCAGCGTAGCCCCGGCAGGCAATGAGCAGTTCTTC. Translating it yields CASSVAPAGNEQFF.

The chain links TRBV29-1 to TRBJ2-3, with 11 bases lining up with TRBD2. CDR3 size: 17 residues. V lost 0 bases and J lost 5; bases outside the gene matches: 10. The germline CDR1 and CDR2 sequences are SQVTM and ANQGSEA. The CDR3 region has the DNA TGCAGCGTTGAAGATCAGATTAGCGGGAGGGCCCGAGATACGCAGTATTTT. Translated, it gives CSVEDQISGRARDTQYF.

This chain links TRBV7-9 with TRBJ2-7, with TRBD1 identical over 9 bases. With 8 bases clipped from V and 3 bases from J, the junction kept 8 bases outside the gene matches. This CDR3 is 14 amino acids long. CDR1 is SEHNR, CDR2 FQNEAQ, per germline (reference sequence). The CDR3 here is CASQMGGQGYEQYF. In nucleotides, the CDR3 is TGTGCCAGCCAAATGGGGGGACAGGGCTACGAGCAGTACTTC.

The chain uses TRBV6-5 and TRBJ1-5; D not resolved. There are 14 residues in the CDR3. Trimming took 5 bases from V and 4 from J, leaving 12 bases between them. Germline-derived CDR1 and CDR2 are MNHEY and SVGAGI. CDR3 nucleotides: TGTGCCAGCAGTGGCGGGAGGCCTAATCAGCCCCAGCATTTT. It translates to CASSGGRPNQPQHF.

A single count supports this clone. The CDR3 nucleotides are TGTGCCATTGGAGGGGGAGCGGGAGAGACCCAGTACTTC. This gives the protein CAIGGGAGETQYF. The V call is TRBV10-3, the J call TRBJ2-5; TRBD1 or TRBD2 may be the D gene (6 bases each). The germline CDR1 and CDR2 sequences are ENHRY and SYGVKD. CDR3 size: 13 residues. Trimming removed 9 bases from V and 4 bases from J, with 15 bases in between.

Only a few counts were recorded for this clone. The chain has TRBV11-2 and TRBJ2-5; 10 bases align to TRBD2. The CDR3 spans 16 residues. The germline V gene encodes CDR1 SGHAT and CDR2 FQNNGV. V lost 5 bases, J lost 2 bases, and 8 bases stayed unmatched. The CDR3 protein is CASSLLIAGGQETQYF. DNA of the CDR3: TGTGCCAGCAGCCTACTCATAGCGGGGGGACAAGAGACCCAGTACTTC.

The V gene is TRBV27, the J gene TRBJ2-7; D not resolved. This CDR3 spans 14 amino acids. Trimming removed 3 bases from V and 0 bases from J, with 9 bases in between. CDR1 and CDR2 from the germline V gene are MNHEY and SMNVEV (reference sequence). CDR3 DNA sequence: TGTGCCAGCAGTTTTAGTCCTAGCTCCTACGAGCAGTACTTC. It translates to CASSFSPSSYEQYF.